This T cell receptor beta chain emerged from a study of T cell responses to AZD1222 COVID-19 vaccine. Study context: Second doses that came at about 4 or about 12 weeks were put together.

The repertoire was sequenced with immunoSEQ multiplex PCR; TCRdb's copy has only in-frame clones and lacks some. The sample shows 90,000 to 120,000 clones, 70% to 90% of them seen only once. Study outcomes and limitations: In a largely white British group with more females than males, clonal diversity was possibly underestimated. Breadth and depth of Spike-specific TCRs rose after two AZD1222 doses. Baseline serology detected seropositivity in only six or seven AZD1222 recipients.

Comments on this clone: Its antigen is still unknown.

Sample: peripheral blood, taken on day 0 of AZD1222 vaccination. This sequence was found in an adult in good health.

CDR3 residues: CASRGTGLGYTF. CDR3 DNA sequence: TGTGCCAGCAGAGGGACAGGGCTTGGCTACACCTTC. V is TRBV7-9 and J is TRBJ1-2; TRBD1 agrees at 9 bases. The length of the CDR3 is 12 residues. CDR1 SEHNR and CDR2 FQNEAQ come from the germline V gene (reference sequence). V was pared by 6 bases and J by 7 bases, with 3 bases of the junction left unmatched.